Listed here are 9 T cell receptor beta chains from one sample, sequenced in a study of human T cells and chemical hapten exposure (dated by TCRdb to the early 2020s). The label giving this sample's time point can be read as: patch test 1, 2 weeks after DPC sensitization. The intended sense of this specimen's treatment or condition label: therapeutic diphenylcyclopropenone sensitization with weekly scalp DPC. The library relied on RACE. These reads were obtained on a NextSeq 500. TCRdb cleaned the public reads at Q25 with fastp, built clones with MiXCR and kept in-frame beta chains. CDR3 protein sequences are deduplicated, and each keeps its most common genes and DNA. The sample table shows approximately 77,000 distinct CDR3 sequences, and approximately 8% are seen once. Roughly 1.5% of the sample goes to the ten largest clones. The material was whole blood, obtained in connection with sensitization to the hapten diphenylcyclopropenone (DPC). These receptors were taken from a woman in her twenties or thirties with alopecia areata. Some clones in this sample may be carry-over from other donors' samples.

The chain recombines TRBV6-1 with TRBJ1-1; tentative D call: TRBD1 (6 bases). Between the trimmed V and J ends, which lost 1 base and 5 bases, there was a span of 11 bases. Germline V gene sequence: CDR1 MNHNS, CDR2 SASEGT. This CDR3 is built from 14 residues. CDR3 DNA: TGTGCCAGCAGTGAAGACGGGGGGCTAACTGAAGCTTTCTTT. It yields the protein CASSEDGGLTEAFF.

The chain joins TRBV6-5 to TRBJ1-1; D unclear. The CDR3 is made up of 14 amino acids. The germline V gene encodes CDR1 MNHEY and CDR2 SVGAGI. The V gene lost 0 bases and the J gene lost 3 bases, with 8 bases spanning the gap. For the CDR3, the DNA is TGTGCCAGCAGTTACTCACTTGGGGACACTGAAGCTTTCTTT. Translated: CASSYSLGDTEAFF.

This clonotype was seen repeatedly, ten times or more. An end of the junction does not agree with germline; a read error may underlie this. The chain is built from TRBV5-1 and TRBJ1-2; TRBD1 is a possible D gene (6 bases). The V gene's germline CDR1 is SGHRS and CDR2 YFSETQ. The CDR3 length is 14 residues. The CDR3 protein is CASSLGATGYGYTF. The CDR3 coding sequence is TGCGCCAGCAGTTTGGGGGCGACAGGCTATGGCTACACCTTC.

The chain uses TRBV20-1 and TRBJ1-2; TRBD1 matches at 7 bases. Germline-derived CDR1 and CDR2 are DFQATT and SNEGSKA (reference sequence). V lost 0 bases to trimming and J lost 6 bases; unmatched junction nucleotides: 10. This CDR3 has 15 amino acids. The CDR3 nucleotides are TGCAGTGCTAGAGATACATACAGGGGAAGGGATGGCTACACCTTC. Residues: CSARDTYRGRDGYTF.

This sequence joins TRBV20-1 and TRBJ1-1; a weak D match, TRBD1 (6 bases). V was cut by 1 base and J by 1 base, with 13 bases left in between. Germline CDR1 and CDR2: DFQATT and SNEGSKA (reference sequence). This CDR3 has 15 residues. CDR3 DNA sequence: TGCAGTGCTAGAGCCCCTTCGACAGGGAACACTGAAGCTTTCTTT. Translated: CSARAPSTGNTEAFF.

CDR3 DNA sequence: TGTGCCAGCAGCAAAGGACAGGGGTCCGCATATGGCTACACCTTC. Protein sequence: CASSKGQGSAYGYTF. The rearrangement joins TRBV21-1 to TRBJ1-2; the table's D call TRBD1 went unverified against the DNA. TRBV21-1 is reported as a pseudogene. CDR3 length: 15 residues.

In this sample, this clonotype turned up many times. The rearrangement links TRBV29-1 to TRBJ2-7; D may be TRBD1 (9 bases). Trimming shortened V by 6 bases and J by 5 bases, and 23 bases separated the two germline ends. CDR1 is SQVTM and CDR2 is ANQGSEA in the germline V gene. The CDR3 consists of 15 residues. The CDR3 reads CSVAGGGQGRHEQYF. Here the CDR3 DNA reads TGCAGCGTGGCCGGGGGGGGACAGGGCCGGCACGAGCAGTACTTC.

The table lists this clonotype with many counts. V gene TRBV7-2 combines with J gene TRBJ1-1; D is uncertain. Trimming stripped 0 bases from V and 11 bases from J, with 16 bases between. CDR3 length: 14 amino acids. CDR1 and CDR2 from the germline V gene are SGHTA and FQGNSA. The CDR3 DNA is TGTGCCAGCAGCTTAGCGCGGGTAGGAGGGAAGGCTTTCTTT. This gives the protein CASSLARVGGKAFF.

The rearrangement uses TRBV12-3 or TRBV12-4 and TRBJ2-3; D call uncertain. Trimming took 3 bases from V and 7 from J, leaving 11 bases between them. This CDR3 contains 13 residues. The CDR3 DNA follows: TGTGCCAGCAGTTTCCCTCCCCCCCATACGCAGTATTTT. Translated: CASSFPPPHTQYF.